The rows below give T cell receptor beta chains drawn from one sample of a study of T-cell reconstitution after alpha-beta-depleted transplantation in children. Via MiXCR, TCRdb re-called the PCR reads, giving one row per CDR3 protein. The repertoire holds 9,200 or so distinct CDR3 sequences, with roughly 14% as singletons. The material sequenced was PBMCs, mostly from graft donor cells, taken 60 days after TCRalphabeta/CD19-depleted stem cell transplant. Source of these receptors: a male patient under 18 who had a stem cell transplant for acute lymphoblastic leukemia, so the T cells may come from the graft donor. Both conserved end residues are part of each CDR3. D genes are given only for firm matches. Clone sizes are given selectively: once, few, many, or a class where the clone is expanded.

D	size	J	V	DNA	CDR3
.	many	TRBJ1-3	TRBV7-2	TGTGCCAGCAGCTTGGGGGGGGTTGGTGGAAACACCATATATTTT	CASSLGGVGGNTIYF
.	few	TRBJ2-7	TRBV7-2	TGTGCCAGCAGCCAACGCCGGGACGCTACCTACGAGCAGTACTTC	CASSQRRDATYEQYF
.	.	TRBJ2-3	TRBV7-6	TGTGCCAGCAGTCCAACCCGTCGGGGTACGCAGTATTTT	CASSPTRRGTQYF
TRBD1	.	TRBJ1-5	TRBV6-2/TRBV6-3	TGTGCCAGCAGTTATGGGTACAGGGGAGTTCAGCCCCAGCATTTT	CASSYGYRGVQPQHF
.	medium-sized	TRBJ2-1	TRBV20-1	TGCAGTGCCCCTCGGACTCGTAGCTCCTACAATGAGCAGTTCTTC	CSAPRTRSSYNEQFF
.	many	TRBJ1-1	TRBV4-1	TGCGCCAGCAGCCAAGAGCCGGGAGTGAGAACTGAAGCTTTCTTT	CASSQEPGVRTEAFF
.	many	TRBJ2-7	TRBV7-2	TGTGCCAGCAGCCCAATACACTACTACGAGCAGTACTTC	CASSPIHYYEQYF
TRBD1	medium-sized	TRBJ2-1	TRBV7-9	TGTGCCAGCAGCCCTGCCACACGGAAACAGGGGATCGGCTACAATGAGCAGTTCTTC	CASSPATRKQGIGYNEQFF
.	many	TRBJ2-7	TRBV6-1	TGTGCCAGCAGCAGACCTTGGTCCTACGAGCAGTACTTC	CASSRPWSYEQYF
.	many	TRBJ2-7	TRBV5-6	TGTGCCAGCAGCTTTCAAGGGCGGGAGCAGTACTTC	CASSFQGREQYF
TRBD1	many	TRBJ1-2	TRBV5-1	TGCGCCAGCAGGCTCCAAGGAGGGGGCGATGGCTACACCTTC	CASRLQGGGDGYTF
.	many	TRBJ1-2	TRBV5-1	TGCGCCAGCAGCTTGGGTCAGGCGGACCCCTATGGCTACACCTTC	CASSLGQADPYGYTF
.	few	TRBJ1-3	TRBV15	TGTGCCACCAGCAGAGATGGTTCTGCCTTTGTTGGCTCTGGAAACACCATATATTTT	CATSRDGSAFVGSGNTIYF
TRBD2	many	TRBJ2-7	TRBV7-2	TGTGCCAGCAGCTTCCGGGGGGGGCGGCATAGCTCCTACGAGCAGTACTTC	CASSFRGGRHSSYEQYF
TRBD2	many	TRBJ2-1	TRBV9	TGTGCCAGCAGCTCATCACTAGAGCGGGGCCCTTACAATGAGCAGTTCTTC	CASSSSLERGPYNEQFF
TRBD1	many	TRBJ1-4	TRBV5-1	TGCGCCAGCAGCTTTTGGGGACAGGGAAAGAATGAAAAACTGTTTTTT	CASSFWGQGKNEKLFF
.	many	TRBJ2-6	TRBV4-1	TGCGCCAGCAGCCAAGATTCGCCGGGAGCTGGGGCCAACGTCCTGACTTTC	CASSQDSPGAGANVLTF
TRBD2	many	TRBJ2-3	TRBV7-2	TGTGCCAGCAGCTTGACTAGCGGCACAGATACGCAGTATTTT	CASSLTSGTDTQYF
.	many	TRBJ1-5	TRBV24-1	TGTGCCACCAGTGAGCCTTATAGCAATCAGCCCCAGCATTTT	CATSEPYSNQPQHF
TRBD2	many	TRBJ2-5	TRBV4-3	TGCGCCAGCAGCCAAGAGGTTCGGCTGGGGACTAGCTTTACCGAGACCCAGTACTTC	CASSQEVRLGTSFTETQYF
.	many	TRBJ1-4	TRBV7-2	TGTGCCAGCAGCTTATCGGCAACTAATGAAAAACTGTTTTTT	CASSLSATNEKLFF
.	.	TRBJ1-1	TRBV29-1	TGCAGCGTCCCTGGGACCGTACACACTGAAGCTTTCTTT	CSVPGTVHTEAFF
TRBD1	many	TRBJ2-7	TRBV9	TGTGCCAGCAGCGCTGACTACAGGGGTAGGGAGCAGTACTTC	CASSADYRGREQYF
.	many	TRBJ1-5	TRBV24-1	TGTGCCACCAGTGATTCAGGAAATCATCAGCCCCAGCATTTT	CATSDSGNHQPQHF
TRBD1	.	TRBJ1-1	TRBV6-2/TRBV6-3	TGTGCCAGCAGTTACCCCGGACAGGGGAGAGGGAACACTGAAGCTTTCTTT	CASSYPGQGRGNTEAFF
.	many	TRBJ1-2	TRBV28	TGTGCCAGCAGTTTATCGGGGGATTATGGCTACACCTTC	CASSLSGDYGYTF
TRBD1	.	TRBJ1-1	TRBV18	TGTGCCAGCTCAAAAGGACAGGCCCAGAACACTGAAGCTTTCTTT	CASSKGQAQNTEAFF
.	many	TRBJ1-5	TRBV12-3/TRBV12-4	TGTGCCAGCAGCCTCCAGGGTGGCAATCAGCTCCAGCATTTT	CASSLQGGNQLQHF
.	many	TRBJ2-7	TRBV10-2	TGCGCCAGCAGGAGGAGGGTTGGCTACGAGCAGTACTTC	CASRRRVGYEQYF
TRBD1	many	TRBJ1-1	TRBV30	TGTGCCTGGAGTGGAGGGGGGACAGCTACAATCAACACTGAAGCTTTCTTT	CAWSGGGTATINTEAFF
TRBD1	many	TRBJ1-1	TRBV20-1	TGCAGTGCTAGGTCTACAGGGGTTGTGTTTCGGAACACTGAAGCTTTCTTT	CSARSTGVVFRNTEAFF
.	many	TRBJ2-7	TRBV21-1	TGTGCCAGCAGCCCATGGGGGAAGTCCTACGAGCAGTACTTC	CASSPWGKSYEQYF
.	many	TRBJ1-1	TRBV4-1	TGCGCCAGCAGCCAAGACTGGCCCGGCACTGAAGCTTTCTTT	CASSQDWPGTEAFF
TRBD1	many	TRBJ1-1	TRBV5-6	TGTGCCAGCAGCCAGACAGGGCTGGGGATGAACACTGAAGCTTTCTTT	CASSQTGLGMNTEAFF
TRBD1	many	TRBJ1-1	TRBV6-5	TGTGCCAGCAGTTACACCCAGGGGGCTAGGACTGAAGCTTTCTTT	CASSYTQGARTEAFF
.	many	TRBJ1-1	TRBV29-1	TGCAGCGAGGGTCTTTCCAGCACTGAAGCTTTCTTT	CSEGLSSTEAFF
.	.	TRBJ2-5	TRBV5-1	TGCGCCAGCAGCTCTAGACAGGAAGAGACCCAGTACTTC	CASSSRQEETQYF
.	many	TRBJ2-3	TRBV5-1	TGCGCCAGCAGCCCGAGGGGGAGCACAGATACGCAGTATTTT	CASSPRGSTDTQYF
TRBD1	many	TRBJ1-3	TRBV12-3/TRBV12-4	TGTGCCAGCAGTGTCAGGAGGGACAGCCTCTCTGGAAACACCATATATTTT	CASSVRRDSLSGNTIYF
.	many	TRBJ1-1	TRBV6-6	TGTGCCAGCAGTTACTCGGTGAACACTGAAGCTTTCTTT	CASSYSVNTEAFF
.	few	TRBJ2-2	TRBV6-5	TGTGCCAGCAGTTACTCTGGCGAGAACACCGGGGAGCTGTTTTTT	CASSYSGENTGELFF
TRBD2	few	TRBJ2-7	TRBV27	TGTGCCAGCAGTTTACAGGCGGGGGGGACGGGAGAGCAGTACTTC	CASSLQAGGTGEQYF
.	many	TRBJ2-1	TRBV16	TGTGCCAGCATAGACAGTGCCTCCTACAATGAGCAGTTCTTC	CASIDSASYNEQFF
.	many	TRBJ2-3	TRBV6-9	TGTGCCAGCCGTACGGGAGATACGCAGTATTTT	CASRTGDTQYF
.	many	TRBJ1-4	TRBV4-2	TGTGCCAGCAGCCAAGACGGGGTACGGGCTGAAAAACTGTTTTTT	CASSQDGVRAEKLFF